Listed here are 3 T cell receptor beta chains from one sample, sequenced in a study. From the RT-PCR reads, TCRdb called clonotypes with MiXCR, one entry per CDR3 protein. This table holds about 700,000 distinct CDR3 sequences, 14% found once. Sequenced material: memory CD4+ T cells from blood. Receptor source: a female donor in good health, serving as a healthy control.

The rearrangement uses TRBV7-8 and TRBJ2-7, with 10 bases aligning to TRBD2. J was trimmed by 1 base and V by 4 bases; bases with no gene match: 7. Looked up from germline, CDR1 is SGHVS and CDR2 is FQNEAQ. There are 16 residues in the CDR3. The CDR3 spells CASSYQPGLASYEQYF. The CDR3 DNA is TGTGCCAGCAGCTATCAGCCGGGACTAGCGTCCTACGAGCAGTACTTC.

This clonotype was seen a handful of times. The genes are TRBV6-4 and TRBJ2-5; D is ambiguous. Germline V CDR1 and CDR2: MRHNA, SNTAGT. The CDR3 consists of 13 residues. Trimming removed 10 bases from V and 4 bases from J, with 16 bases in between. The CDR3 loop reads CATTRKKGETQYF. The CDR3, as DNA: TGTGCCACGACTCGGAAAAAGGGAGAGACCCAGTACTTC.

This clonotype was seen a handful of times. DNA of the CDR3: TGCGCCAGCAGCTTAACAGGGGGCCGGGACCAAGCTTTCTTT. Translating gives CASSLTGGRDQAFF. The chain links TRBV5-1 to TRBJ1-1, with 9 bases matching TRBD1. There are 14 residues in the CDR3. Unmatched junction bases numbered 8, after V lost 2 bases and J lost 9 bases. Germline loops: CDR1 SGHRS, CDR2 YFSETQ.